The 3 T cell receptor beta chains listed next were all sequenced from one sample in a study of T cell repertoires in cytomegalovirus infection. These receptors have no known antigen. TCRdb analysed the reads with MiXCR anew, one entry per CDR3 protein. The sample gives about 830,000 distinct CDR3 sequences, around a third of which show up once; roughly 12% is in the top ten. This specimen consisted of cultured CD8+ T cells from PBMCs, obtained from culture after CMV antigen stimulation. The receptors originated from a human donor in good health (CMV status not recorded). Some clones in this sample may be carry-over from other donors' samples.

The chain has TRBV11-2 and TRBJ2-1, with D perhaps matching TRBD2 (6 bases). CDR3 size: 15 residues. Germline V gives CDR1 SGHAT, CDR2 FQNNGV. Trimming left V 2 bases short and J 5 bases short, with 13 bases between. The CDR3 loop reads CASSLRRADNNEQFF. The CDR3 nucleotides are TGTGCCAGCAGCTTACGGAGGGCCGACAACAATGAGCAGTTCTTC.

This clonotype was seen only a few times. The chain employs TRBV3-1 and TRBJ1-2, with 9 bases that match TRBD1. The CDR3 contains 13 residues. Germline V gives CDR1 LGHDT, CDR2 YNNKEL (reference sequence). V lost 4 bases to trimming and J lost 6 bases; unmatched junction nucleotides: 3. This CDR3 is CASSPRQGDGYTF. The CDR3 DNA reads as TGTGCCAGCAGCCCCCGACAGGGGGATGGCTACACCTTC. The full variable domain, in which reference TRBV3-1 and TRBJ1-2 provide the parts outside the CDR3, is DTAVSQTPKYLVTQMGNDKSIKCEQNLGHDTMYWYKQDSKKFLKIMFSYNNKELIINETVPNRFSPKSPDKAHLNLHINSLELGDSAVYFCASSPRQGDGYTFGSGTRLTVV.

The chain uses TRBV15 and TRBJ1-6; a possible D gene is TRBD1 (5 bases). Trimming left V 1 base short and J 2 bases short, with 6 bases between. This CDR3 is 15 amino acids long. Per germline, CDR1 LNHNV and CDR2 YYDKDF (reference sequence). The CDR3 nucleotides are TGTGCCACCAGCAGAGTGGGGGCCTATAATTCACCCCTCCACTTT. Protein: CATSRVGAYNSPLHF.